This T cell receptor beta chain was profiled in a study of T cells in Graves' hyperthyroidism and ophthalmopathy. Regions amplified from RNA transcripts were the TCR beta CDR3 regions. HTBI primers were used for first-round RT-PCR of the TCR CDR3. TCRdb ran MiXCR on the multiplex PCR reads and lists one entry per CDR3 protein. The sample includes approximately 100,000 distinct CDR3 sequences, less than 55% of them seen just once. This CDR3 has 16 amino acids. J gave up 4 bases and V 2 bases, and 10 bases lay outside the gene matches. Germline CDR1 is MDHEN and CDR2 is SYDVKM. The clonotype was recovered from a man aged 40-50 years with Graves' hyperthyroidism. The sample comprised blood. The chain carries TRBV28 and TRBJ1-2, with 7 bases matching TRBD1. This CDR3 is CASSLRGGQEGYGYTF. The CDR3 region has the DNA TGTGCCAGCAGTTTAAGAGGGGGCCAGGAGGGCTATGGCTACACCTTC.